What follows are 10 T cell receptor beta chains derived from one specimen sequenced in a study of Graves' ophthalmopathy and Graves' hyperthyroidism. The TCR beta CDR3 regions underwent amplification from RNA transcripts. First-round RT-PCR relied on HTBI primers, and a second-round multiplex PCR came next. TCRdb itself ran the multiplex PCR reads through MiXCR, one entry per CDR3 protein. The table records 400,000 to 450,000 distinct CDR3 sequences, under 25% of them present only once. Specimen: peripheral blood. These TCRs come from a woman aged 18-30 years with stable Graves' hyperthyroidism.

The table lists this clonotype with many counts. The chain uses TRBV7-9 and TRBJ1-3; TRBD1 might be the D (6 bases). V dropped 7 bases and J dropped 6 bases, with 19 bases sitting between them. The CDR3 runs to 15 residues. CDR1 and CDR2 from the germline V gene are SEHNR and FQNEAQ (reference sequence). CDR3 loop: CASNNQGPEINTIYF. CDR3 DNA sequence: TGTGCCAGCAACAATCAGGGGCCCGAAATAAACACCATATATTTT.

This clonotype was seen many times. One end of the junction varies from germline; a read error may be responsible. CDR3 sequence: CASSVSGGYGKNIKYF. In DNA form, the CDR3 reads TGTGCCAGCAGCGTGAGTGGGGGTTATGGCAAAAACATTAAGTACTTC. This chain connects TRBV7-9 to TRBJ2-4; D tentatively fits TRBD1 or TRBD2 (5 bases each). The germline gives CDR1 SEHNR, CDR2 FQNEAQ (reference sequence). CDR3 size: 16 residues.

Remarks on this clonotype: A much more abundant neighbour one base away suggests this may be a read error. V and J are TRBV9 and TRBJ1-6; 8 bases agree with TRBD1. CDR1 is SGDLS and CDR2 is YYNGEE in the germline V gene. The CDR3 loop spans 14 amino acids. The CDR3 spells CASSSDRGDSHLHF. The DNA of the CDR3 is TGTGCCAGCAGCTCAGACAGGGGAGATTCACACCTCCACTTT.

Many counts were recorded for this clonotype. V is TRBV19 and J is TRBJ2-4; TRBD1 agrees at 12 bases. Unmatched junction bases numbered 5, after V lost 6 bases and J lost 5 bases. Germline V gene sequence: CDR1 LNHDA, CDR2 SQIVND (reference sequence). CDR3 length equals 15 residues. CDR3 DNA: TGTGCCAGTAGCTGGGACAGGGGGCTACAAAACATTCAGTACTTC. Amino acid sequence: CASSWDRGLQNIQYF.

This clonotype has more than one count but fewer than ten. The chain links TRBV7-9 to TRBJ2-7, with D maybe TRBD1 (6 bases). The ends were cut back, 3 bases at V and 6 bases at J, with 18 bases in the middle. Germline V CDR1 and CDR2: SEHNR, FQNEAQ (reference sequence). The CDR3 totals 15 residues. The CDR3 region is CASSLGAVRTFEQYF. In DNA, the CDR3 is TGTGCCAGCAGCTTGGGGGCGGTCAGGACATTCGAGCAGTACTTC.

As to this clonotype: At one boundary the junction diverges from the germline segment, which might be a read error. This sequence joins TRBV29-1 and TRBJ2-3, with a possible D match to TRBD1 (5 bases). The germline V gene has CDR1 SQVTM and CDR2 ANQGSEA. CDR3 length: 14 amino acids. The CDR3 loop is CSVGAGLRTDSQYF. DNA of the CDR3: TGCAGCGTTGGCGCAGGGCTTCGCACAGATTCGCAGTATTTT.

This clonotype was counted ten times or more. The V call is TRBV6-1, the J call TRBJ2-5, with 8 nucleotides matching TRBD2. Unmatched junction bases numbered 13, after V lost 8 bases and J lost 5 bases. Germline CDR1 is MNHNS and CDR2 is SASEGT. This CDR3 is built from 15 residues. CDR3 in DNA: TGTGCCAGCGGGCAGGACGGGAGGGCCGGTGAGACCCAGTACTTC. This translates into CASGQDGRAGETQYF.

The chain links TRBV28 to TRBJ1-6; D gene unclear. This CDR3 is built from 17 residues. Germline V gene sequence: CDR1 MDHEN, CDR2 SYDVKM. Trimming left V 1 base short and J 7 bases short, with 17 bases between. Here the CDR3 DNA reads TGTGCCAGCAGTTTATACCCGAAACAAAATGGCAATTCACCCCTCCACTTT. This gives the protein CASSLYPKQNGNSPLHF.

This clonotype was recorded many times. This rearrangement joins TRBV20-1 to TRBJ1-1, with TRBD1 matching over 7 bases. CDR1 and CDR2 from the germline V gene are DFQATT and SNEGSKA (reference sequence). This CDR3 has 13 residues. Trimming at V came to 0 bases and at J to 5 bases, leaving 3 bases not matched to a gene. CDR3: CSARETGDTEAFF. CDR3 in DNA: TGCAGTGCTAGAGAAACAGGGGATACTGAAGCTTTCTTT.

This clonotype appeared many times. This sequence joins TRBV3-1 and TRBJ2-7; possibly TRBD1 for D (6 bases). The V end lost 1 base, the J end lost 12 bases, and 10 bases lay between the germline ends. This CDR3 contains 11 residues. Per the germline V gene, CDR1 is LGHDT and CDR2 is YNNKEL (reference sequence). The CDR3 coding sequence is TGTGCCAGCAGCCAAGGAACAGGGAGGTACTTC. This codes for CASSQGTGRYF.